These T cell receptor beta chains were read from a single sample in a study of shared clonotypes between healthy human individuals. This table comes from immunoSEQ multiplex PCR, and its TCRdb copy is limited to in-frame clones, with some not included. The table records hundreds of thousands of clones, about 76% of them present only once. Sequences were obtained from PBMCs. The receptors were sampled from a woman aged 40-49 years in good health. Some clones in this sample may be carry-over from other donors' samples. CDR3s include the opening cysteine and the closing phenylalanine or tryptophan. A D gene is named only where the DNA matches it firmly. Size is stated for part of the rows, as once, few or many counts, or as a class when the clone is expanded.

TRBD1	TRBV19	few	TRBJ1-4	TGTGCCAGTAGTCGACCGGGACAGACTAATGAAAAACTGTTTTTT	CASSRPGQTNEKLFF
-	TRBV6-1	-	TRBJ2-3	TGTGCCAGCAGTGACACAGATACGCAGTATTTT	CASSDTDTQYF
TRBD1	TRBV6-5	once	TRBJ1-3	TGTGCCAGCAGTACCCGAGACAGGGGAGGAAACACCATATATTTT	CASSTRDRGGNTIYF
-	TRBV20-1	-	TRBJ2-1	TGCAGTGCTAGTACATACAATGAGCAGTTCTTC	CSASTYNEQFF
-	TRBV6-1	-	TRBJ2-3	TGTGCCAGCAGTATGAGGTTATACACAGATACGCAGTATTTT	CASSMRLYTDTQYF
TRBD1	TRBV5-1	-	TRBJ2-7	TGCGCCAGCAGGGATGGACAGGGGGCCAACGAGCAGTACTTC	CASRDGQGANEQYF
TRBD1	TRBV27	few	TRBJ1-4	TGTGCCAGCAAGACGGCAAGGGGGCCTAATGAAAAACTGTTTTTT	CASKTARGPNEKLFF
TRBD1	TRBV7-9	-	TRBJ2-7	TGTGCCAGCAGCTACGGACAGGGGGGAACCTACGAGCAGTACTTC	CASSYGQGGTYEQYF
-	TRBV2	-	TRBJ2-5	TGTGCCAGCAGGGGTTGGGAGACCCAGTACTTC	CASRGWETQYF
TRBD2	TRBV4-1	-	TRBJ2-7	TGCGCCAGCAGCCAAGGGGAAACGGGACTACCCCTCTACGAGCAGTACTTC	CASSQGETGLPLYEQYF
-	TRBV27	-	TRBJ2-1	TGTGCCAGCAGTCCAGGGCTTACCAATGAGCAGTTCTTC	CASSPGLTNEQFF
TRBD1	TRBV19	-	TRBJ1-5	TGTGCCAGTAGTATCGACAGGGAGGTCGGTCAGCCCCAGCATTTT	CASSIDREVGQPQHF
TRBD2	TRBV28	few	TRBJ2-4	TGTGCCAGCGTGTCATCGGGAGGGCCCCAAAACATTCAGTACTTC	CASVSSGGPQNIQYF
-	TRBV9	-	TRBJ1-1	TGTGCCAGCAGCGGAACCAGGAACACTGAAGCTTTCTTT	CASSGTRNTEAFF
-	TRBV11-1	medium-sized	TRBJ2-7	TGTGCCAGCAGCTTAGGAGGGGTTAGCGAGCAGTACTTC	CASSLGGVSEQYF
TRBD1	TRBV5-1	-	TRBJ2-5	TGCGCCAGCAGCTTGGCGGGACAGGGGGAGACCCAGTACTTC	CASSLAGQGETQYF
-	TRBV18	-	TRBJ2-5	TGTGCCAGCTCACAGGACCAAGAGACCCAGTACTTC	CASSQDQETQYF
-	TRBV6-5	-	TRBJ1-2	TGTGCCAGCAGTGCCCTTGAAGCTAACTATGGCTACACCTTC	CASSALEANYGYTF
-	TRBV2	-	TRBJ2-7	TGTGCCAGTACAGGACAGCAGCCCCCCTACGAGCAGTACTTC	CASTGQQPPYEQYF
-	TRBV2	-	TRBJ2-5	TGTGCCAGCAGTGAAAACGGACGCGGGGAGACCCAGTACTTC	CASSENGRGETQYF
-	TRBV10-3	-	TRBJ2-1	TGTGCCATCAGTGAGGACAGCTACAATGAGCAGTTCTTC	CAISEDSYNEQFF
-	TRBV4-2	-	TRBJ2-7	TGTGCCAGCAGCCCGGCGTTGGGAGCCGACTACTCCTACGAGCAGTACTTC	CASSPALGADYSYEQYF
-	TRBV2	-	TRBJ1-4	TGTGCCAGCAGTAGGGGCCTTAATGAAAAACTGTTTTTT	CASSRGLNEKLFF
-	TRBV30	-	TRBJ1-2	TGTGCCTGGAGTTTACAGTATAGAAAGACCTATGGCTACACCTTC	CAWSLQYRKTYGYTF
TRBD1	TRBV11-2	-	TRBJ2-5	TGTGCCAGCAGCGCCCGACAGGGCCAAGAGACCCAGTACTTC	CASSARQGQETQYF
-	TRBV5-1	-	TRBJ2-3	TGCGCCAGCAGGCGTGAGGAGATTAGCACAGATACGCAGTATTTT	CASRREEISTDTQYF
-	TRBV5-1	-	TRBJ2-5	TGCGCCAGCAGCTTGGCCGGAGGGTGGCAAGAGACCCAGTACTTC	CASSLAGGWQETQYF
-	TRBV6-5	once	TRBJ2-7	TGTGCCAGCAGTTACCCCGGGATCTTGTCCGAGCAGTACTTC	CASSYPGILSEQYF
-	TRBV21-1	-	TRBJ2-1	TGTGCCAGCTACACGGCTAGCGGGAGCAATGAGCAGTTCTTC	CASYTASGSNEQFF
-	TRBV19	once	TRBJ2-3	TGTGCCAGTAGCACTGGAGATTTCACAGATACGCAGTATTTT	CASSTGDFTDTQYF
TRBD2	TRBV6-6	-	TRBJ2-1	TGTGCCAGCAGTAAATCTAGCGGAGAGCAGTTCTTC	CASSKSSGEQFF
TRBD2	TRBV28	-	TRBJ2-7	TGTGCCAGCAGTTTATCGGCGGGGGAGGCCCTCGAGCAGTACTTC	CASSLSAGEALEQYF
-	TRBV28	-	TRBJ1-2	TGTGCCAGCAGTTTATATGGGGCAAACTATGGCTACACCTTC	CASSLYGANYGYTF
TRBD2	TRBV10-3	-	TRBJ2-1	TGTGCCATCAGTGAGCGAGGGAGGGGTGAGCAGTTCTTC	CAISERGRGEQFF
TRBD2	TRBV5-6	-	TRBJ2-3	TGTGCCAGCAGCTTTTCGAGCGGGAGTGCCGAAGATACGCAGTATTTT	CASSFSSGSAEDTQYF
TRBD2	TRBV6-5	-	TRBJ2-5	TGTGCCAGCAGTTACTCGCTAGCGGAGGATGAGACCCAGTACTTC	CASSYSLAEDETQYF
TRBD1	TRBV30	-	TRBJ1-1	TGTGCCTGGATTCTAAAACAGGGGGGAACTGAAGCTTTCTTT	CAWILKQGGTEAFF
-	TRBV11-2	few	TRBJ2-3	TGTGCCAGCAGATCGGGACTGGTAAGCACAGATACGCAGTATTTT	CASRSGLVSTDTQYF
-	TRBV5-1	-	TRBJ2-7	TGCGCCAGCAATCGACCCAGTCCATGGGACGAGCAGTACTTC	CASNRPSPWDEQYF
TRBD1	TRBV5-1	-	TRBJ2-7	TGCGCCAGCAGCCCTGGACAGGGGGGGTACGAGCAGTACTTC	CASSPGQGGYEQYF
-	TRBV30	-	TRBJ2-5	TGTGCCTGGGGGCCGGGGGGCCAAGAGGCCCAGTACTTC	CAWGPGGQEAQYF
-	TRBV10-3	-	TRBJ2-2	TGTGCCATCAGTGAAGGCAGCAGGGGACACACCGGGGAGCTGTTTTTT	CAISEGSRGHTGELFF
TRBD1	TRBV29-1	-	TRBJ1-1	TGCAGCTACACCAGGGGGGCGGAGAACACTGAAGCTTTCTTT	CSYTRGAENTEAFF
TRBD1	TRBV5-1	many	TRBJ2-2	TGCGCCAGCAGCAGAGAGACAGGGGTTGGCACCGGGGAGCTGTTTTTT	CASSRETGVGTGELFF
-	TRBV7-2	-	TRBJ2-1	TGTGCCAGCAGCTTAGATGGGGGGACCCCTCTAGTTGAGCAGTTCTTC	CASSLDGGTPLVEQFF